The T cell receptor beta chain under discussion was sequenced for a study of blood T cells in healthy people across ages. This clonotype was observed a handful of times. The V end was cut by 0 bases, the J end by 8 bases, with 11 bases between. The CDR3 consists of 13 residues. Per the germline V gene, CDR1 is SGHTS and CDR2 is YDEGEE. A second PCR, run for about 7 to 11 cycles, used a sample-barcoded 5' primer plus a J-beta primer mix. MiXCR, run by TCRdb on the 5' RACE reads, gives a single entry per CDR3 protein. The sample yields approximately 680,000 distinct CDR3 sequences, about 32% seen once. The source of this sequence is a woman older than 75 in good health. The sequencing sample was made of blood. The chain joins TRBV5-8 to TRBJ1-2; D gene uncertain. In nucleotides, the CDR3 is TGTGCCAGCAGCTTGGCGGAGAATCGGGGCTACACCTTC. Protein product: CASSLAENRGYTF. Full variable domain (remainder filled in from reference TRBV5-8 and TRBJ1-2): EAGVTQSPTHLIKTRGQQATLRCSPISGHTSVYWYQQALGLGLQFLLWYDEGEERNRGNFPPRFSGRQFPNYSSELNVNALELEDSALYLCASSLAENRGYTFGSGTRLTVV.